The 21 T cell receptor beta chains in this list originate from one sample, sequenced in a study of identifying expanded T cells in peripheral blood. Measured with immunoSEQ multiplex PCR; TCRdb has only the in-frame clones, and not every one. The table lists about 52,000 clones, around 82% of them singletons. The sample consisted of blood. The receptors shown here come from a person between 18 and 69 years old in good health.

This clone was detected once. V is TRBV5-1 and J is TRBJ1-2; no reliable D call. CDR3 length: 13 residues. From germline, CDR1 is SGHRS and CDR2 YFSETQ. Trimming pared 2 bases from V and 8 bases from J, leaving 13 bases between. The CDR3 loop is CASSLGRSIGYTF. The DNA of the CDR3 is TGCGCCAGCAGCTTAGGACGGAGCATCGGCTACACCTTC.

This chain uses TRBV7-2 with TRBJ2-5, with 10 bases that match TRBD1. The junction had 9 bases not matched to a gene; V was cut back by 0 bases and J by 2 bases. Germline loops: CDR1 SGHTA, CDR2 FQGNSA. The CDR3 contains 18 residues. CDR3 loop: CASSLAITGTGEQETQYF. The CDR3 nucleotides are TGTGCCAGCAGCTTAGCGATTACCGGGACAGGGGAGCAAGAGACCCAGTACTTC.

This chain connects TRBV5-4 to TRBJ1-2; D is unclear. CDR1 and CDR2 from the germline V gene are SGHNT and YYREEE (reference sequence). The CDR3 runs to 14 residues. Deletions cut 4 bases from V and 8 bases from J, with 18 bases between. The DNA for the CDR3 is TGTGCCAGCAGCCCGGATCTACGTACCAGCGGCTACACCTTC. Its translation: CASSPDLRTSGYTF.

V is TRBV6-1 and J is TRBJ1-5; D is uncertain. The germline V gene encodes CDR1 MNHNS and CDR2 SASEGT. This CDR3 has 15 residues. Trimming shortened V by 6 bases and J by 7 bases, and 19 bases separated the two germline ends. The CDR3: CASSRLDSPPQPQHF. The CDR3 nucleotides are TGTGCCAGCAGCCGTTTAGACTCACCTCCCCAGCCCCAGCATTTT.

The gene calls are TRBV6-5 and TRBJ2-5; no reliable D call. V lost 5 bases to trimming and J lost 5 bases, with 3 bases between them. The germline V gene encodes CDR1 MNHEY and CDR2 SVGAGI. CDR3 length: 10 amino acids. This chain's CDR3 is CASSRETQYF. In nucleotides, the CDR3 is TGTGCCAGCAGTAGGGAGACCCAGTACTTC.

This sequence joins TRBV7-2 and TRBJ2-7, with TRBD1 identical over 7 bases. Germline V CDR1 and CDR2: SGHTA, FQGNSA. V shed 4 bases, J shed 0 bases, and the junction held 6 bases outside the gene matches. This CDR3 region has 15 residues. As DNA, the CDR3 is TGTGCCAGCAGCTCCCGGGACAGAAGCTCCTACGAGCAGTACTTC. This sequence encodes CASSSRDRSSYEQYF.

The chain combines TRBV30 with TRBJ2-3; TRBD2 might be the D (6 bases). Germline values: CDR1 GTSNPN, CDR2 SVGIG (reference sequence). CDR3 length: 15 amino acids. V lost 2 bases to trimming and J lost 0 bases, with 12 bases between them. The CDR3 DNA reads TGTGCCTGGAGTCTCGGACTACGCAGCACAGATACGCAGTATTTT. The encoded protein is CAWSLGLRSTDTQYF.

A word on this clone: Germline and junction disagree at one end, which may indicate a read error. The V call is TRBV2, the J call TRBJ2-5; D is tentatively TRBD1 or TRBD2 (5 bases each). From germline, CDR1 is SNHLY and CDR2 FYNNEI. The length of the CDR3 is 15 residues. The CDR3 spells CASREGSGALETQYF. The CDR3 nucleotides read TGTGCCAGCAGGGAAGGGTCCGGGGCGCTAGAGACCCAGTACTTC.

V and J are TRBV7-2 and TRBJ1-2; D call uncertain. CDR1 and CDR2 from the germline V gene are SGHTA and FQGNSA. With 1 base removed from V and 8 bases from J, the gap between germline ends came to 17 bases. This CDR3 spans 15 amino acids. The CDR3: CASSLEFWDISGYTF. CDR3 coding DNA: TGTGCCAGCAGCTTAGAGTTTTGGGATATAAGCGGCTACACCTTC.

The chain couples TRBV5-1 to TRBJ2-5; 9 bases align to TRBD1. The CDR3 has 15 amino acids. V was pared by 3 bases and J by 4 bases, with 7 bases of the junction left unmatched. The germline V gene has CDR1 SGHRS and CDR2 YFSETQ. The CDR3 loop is CASSWTGEVGETQYF. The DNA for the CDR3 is TGCGCCAGCAGCTGGACAGGGGAGGTTGGAGAGACCCAGTACTTC.

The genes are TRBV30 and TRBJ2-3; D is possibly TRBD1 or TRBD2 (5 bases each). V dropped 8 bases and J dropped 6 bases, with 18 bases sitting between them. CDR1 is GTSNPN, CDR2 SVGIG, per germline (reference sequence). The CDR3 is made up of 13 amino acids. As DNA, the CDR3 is TGTGCCGTCCGGGACCCCGATCGGGATACGCAGTATTTT. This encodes CAVRDPDRDTQYF.

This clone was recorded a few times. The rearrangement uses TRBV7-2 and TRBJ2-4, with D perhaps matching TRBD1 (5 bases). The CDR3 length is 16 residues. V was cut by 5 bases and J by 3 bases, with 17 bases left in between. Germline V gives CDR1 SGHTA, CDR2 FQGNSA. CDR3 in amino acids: CASSTGGGWGKNIQYF. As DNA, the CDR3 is TGTGCCAGCAGCACAGGTGGTGGTTGGGGCAAAAACATTCAGTACTTC.

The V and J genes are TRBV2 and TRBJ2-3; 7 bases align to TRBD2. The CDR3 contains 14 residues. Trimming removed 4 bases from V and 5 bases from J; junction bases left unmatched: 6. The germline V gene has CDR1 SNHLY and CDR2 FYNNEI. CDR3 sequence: CASSGLAVQDTQYF. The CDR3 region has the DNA TGTGCCAGCAGTGGGCTAGCGGTCCAAGATACGCAGTATTTT.

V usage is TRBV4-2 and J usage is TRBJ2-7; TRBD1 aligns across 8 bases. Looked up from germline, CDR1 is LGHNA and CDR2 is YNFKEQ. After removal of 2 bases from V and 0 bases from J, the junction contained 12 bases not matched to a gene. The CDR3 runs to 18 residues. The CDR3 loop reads CASSQNTPDRAFSYEQYF. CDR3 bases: TGTGCCAGCAGCCAAAACACGCCGGACAGGGCATTCTCCTACGAGCAGTACTTC.

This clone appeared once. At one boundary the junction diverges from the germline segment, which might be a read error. The chain's CDR3 is CASSLTGGVLTF. CDR3 nucleotides: TGTGCCAGCAGCTTGACAGGGGGCGTCCTGACTTTC. The chain employs TRBV5-1 and TRBJ2-6, with 9 positions matching TRBD1. This CDR3 comprises 12 residues. Germline CDR1 SGHRS, CDR2 YFSETQ.

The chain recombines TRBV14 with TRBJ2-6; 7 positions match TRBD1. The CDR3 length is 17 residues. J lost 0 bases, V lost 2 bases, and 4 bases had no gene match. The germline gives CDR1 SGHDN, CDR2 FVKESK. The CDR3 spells CASSQRTGRSGANVLTF. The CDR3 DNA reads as TGTGCCAGCAGCCAAAGGACAGGACGCTCTGGGGCCAACGTCCTGACTTTC.

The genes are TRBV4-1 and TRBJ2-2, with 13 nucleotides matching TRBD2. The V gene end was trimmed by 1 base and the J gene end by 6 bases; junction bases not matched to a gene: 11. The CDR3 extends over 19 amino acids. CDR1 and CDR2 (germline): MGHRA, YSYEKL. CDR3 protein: CASSQGPPTSGGAAGELFF. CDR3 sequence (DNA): TGCGCCAGCAGCCAAGGTCCCCCAACTAGCGGGGGGGCCGCCGGGGAGCTGTTTTTT.

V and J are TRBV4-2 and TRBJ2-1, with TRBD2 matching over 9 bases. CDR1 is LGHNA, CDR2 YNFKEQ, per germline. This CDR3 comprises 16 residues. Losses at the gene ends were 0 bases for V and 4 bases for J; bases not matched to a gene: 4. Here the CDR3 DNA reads TGTGCCAGCAGCCAAGACGCGACTAGCGGTTACAATGAGCAGTTCTTC. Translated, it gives CASSQDATSGYNEQFF.

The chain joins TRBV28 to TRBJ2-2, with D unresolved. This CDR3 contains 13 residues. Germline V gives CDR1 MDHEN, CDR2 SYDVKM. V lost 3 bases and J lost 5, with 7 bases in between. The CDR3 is CASSFPRTGELFF. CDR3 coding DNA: TGTGCCAGCAGTTTCCCGCGGACCGGGGAGCTGTTTTTT.

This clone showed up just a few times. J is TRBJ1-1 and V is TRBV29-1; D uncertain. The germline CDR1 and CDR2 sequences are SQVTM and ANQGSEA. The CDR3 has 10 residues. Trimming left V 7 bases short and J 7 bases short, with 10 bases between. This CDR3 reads CSGLHLEAFF. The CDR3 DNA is TGCAGCGGCCTACACCTTGAAGCTTTCTTT.

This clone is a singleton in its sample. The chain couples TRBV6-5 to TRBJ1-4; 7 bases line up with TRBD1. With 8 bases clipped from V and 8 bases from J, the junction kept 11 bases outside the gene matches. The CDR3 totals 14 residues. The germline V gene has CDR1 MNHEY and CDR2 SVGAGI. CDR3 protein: CASRRQGLREKLFF. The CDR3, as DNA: TGTGCCAGCCGAAGACAGGGACTACGGGAAAAACTGTTTTTT.